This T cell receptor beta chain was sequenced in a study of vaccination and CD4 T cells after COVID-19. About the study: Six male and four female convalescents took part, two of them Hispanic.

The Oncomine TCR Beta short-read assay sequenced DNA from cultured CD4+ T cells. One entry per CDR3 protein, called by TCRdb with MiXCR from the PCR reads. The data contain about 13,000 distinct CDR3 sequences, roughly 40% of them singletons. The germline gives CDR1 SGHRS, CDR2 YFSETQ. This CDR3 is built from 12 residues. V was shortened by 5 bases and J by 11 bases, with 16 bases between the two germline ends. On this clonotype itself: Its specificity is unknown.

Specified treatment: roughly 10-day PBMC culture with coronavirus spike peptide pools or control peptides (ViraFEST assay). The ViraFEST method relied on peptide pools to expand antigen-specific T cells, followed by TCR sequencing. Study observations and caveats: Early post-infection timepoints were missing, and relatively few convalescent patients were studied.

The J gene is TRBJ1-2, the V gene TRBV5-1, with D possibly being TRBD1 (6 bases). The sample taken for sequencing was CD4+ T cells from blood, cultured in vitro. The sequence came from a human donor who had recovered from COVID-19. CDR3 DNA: TGCGCCAGCAGGTCGGATGGAGGGGGGTACACCTTC. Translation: CASRSDGGGYTF. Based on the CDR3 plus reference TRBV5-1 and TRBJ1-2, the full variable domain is KAGVTQTPRYLIKTRGQQVTLSCSPISGHRSVSWYQQTPGQGLQFLFEYFSETQRNKGNFPGRFSGRQFSNSRSEMNVSTLELGDSALYLCASRSDGGGYTFGSGTRLTVV.